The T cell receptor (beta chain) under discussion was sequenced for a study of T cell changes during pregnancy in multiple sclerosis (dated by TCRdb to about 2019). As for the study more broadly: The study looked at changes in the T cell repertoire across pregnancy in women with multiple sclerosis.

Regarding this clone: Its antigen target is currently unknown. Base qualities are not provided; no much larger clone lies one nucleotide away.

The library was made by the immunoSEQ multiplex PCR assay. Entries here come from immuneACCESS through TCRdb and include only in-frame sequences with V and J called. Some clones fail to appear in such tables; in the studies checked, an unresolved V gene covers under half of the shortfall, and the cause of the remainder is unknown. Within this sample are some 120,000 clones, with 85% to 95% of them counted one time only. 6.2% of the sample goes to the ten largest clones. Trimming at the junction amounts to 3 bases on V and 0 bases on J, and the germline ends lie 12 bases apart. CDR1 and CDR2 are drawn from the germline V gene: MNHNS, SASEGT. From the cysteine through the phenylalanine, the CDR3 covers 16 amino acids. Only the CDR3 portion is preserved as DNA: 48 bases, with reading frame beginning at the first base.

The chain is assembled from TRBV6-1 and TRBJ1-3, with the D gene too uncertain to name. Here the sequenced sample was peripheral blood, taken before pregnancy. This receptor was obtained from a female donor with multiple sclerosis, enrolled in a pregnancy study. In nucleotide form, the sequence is TGTGCCAGCAGTGACATGTCTCGAGGCTCTGGAAACACCATATATTTT. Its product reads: CASSDMSRGSGNTIYF.